This TCR beta chain was retrieved from a study of blood T cells in healthy people across ages. Points from the study as a whole: TCR beta diversity, measured per million T cells, fell in a roughly linear way with age.

Alongside a J-beta primer mix, a sample-barcoded 5' primer served in a second PCR lasting about 7 to 11 cycles. From the 5' RACE reads, TCRdb called clonotypes with MiXCR, one entry per CDR3 protein. The sample includes 780,000 or so distinct CDR3 sequences, roughly 56% of them seen just once. Worth noting for this clonotype: Its target is not known.

Each of the donors had 8 to 10 milliliters of peripheral blood drawn into EDTA-treated Vacutainer tubes. The germline CDR1 and CDR2 sequences are MGHRA and YSYEKL. Trimming removed 3 bases from V and 11 bases from J, with 16 bases in between. The CDR3 length is 13 residues. The TCR comes from a man aged 35-49 years in good health. The specimen sequenced was blood. V is TRBV4-1 and J is TRBJ2-5; weak D call: TRBD1 (6 bases). CDR3 sequence (DNA): TGCGCCAGCAGCCATCTACAGGGAAATGAGCAGTACTTC. It encodes CASSHLQGNEQYF.